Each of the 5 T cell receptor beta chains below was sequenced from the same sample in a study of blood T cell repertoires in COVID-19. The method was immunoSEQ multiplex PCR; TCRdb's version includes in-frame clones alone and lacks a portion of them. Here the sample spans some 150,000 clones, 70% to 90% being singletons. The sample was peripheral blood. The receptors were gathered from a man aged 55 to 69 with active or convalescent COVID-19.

The CDR3 is CASSLVGATIETQYF. CDR3 bases: TGCGCCAGCAGCTTAGTAGGGGCAACGATCGAGACCCAGTACTTC. The V gene is TRBV5-1, the J gene TRBJ2-5, with a possible D match to TRBD1 (5 bases). V shed 2 bases and J shed 5 bases, with 16 bases lying between them. Germline lookup yields CDR1 SGHRS and CDR2 YFSETQ. The CDR3 is 15 residues long.

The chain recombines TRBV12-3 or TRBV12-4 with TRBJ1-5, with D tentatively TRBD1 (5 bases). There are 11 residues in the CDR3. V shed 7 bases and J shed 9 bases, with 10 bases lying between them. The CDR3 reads CASTRGGPQHF. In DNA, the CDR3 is TGTGCCAGCACACGGGGGGGGCCCCAGCATTTT.

The CDR3 region has the DNA TGTGCCAGCAGTTTATCAGCAGGGTCTCCAGATACGCAGTATTTT. As protein: CASSLSAGSPDTQYF. The chain links TRBV27 to TRBJ2-3; D is possibly TRBD1 (5 bases). Germline CDR1 MNHEY, CDR2 SMNVEV (reference sequence). The CDR3 covers 15 residues. With 0 bases removed from V and 4 bases from J, the gap between germline ends came to 11 bases.

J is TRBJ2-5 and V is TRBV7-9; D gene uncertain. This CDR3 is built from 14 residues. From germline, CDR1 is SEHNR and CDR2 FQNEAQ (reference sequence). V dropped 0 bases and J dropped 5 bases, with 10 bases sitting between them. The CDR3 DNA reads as TGTGCCAGCAGCTTAGCTAGCCCCGTTGAGACCCAGTACTTC. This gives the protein CASSLASPVETQYF.

The CDR3: CASTENRVAEAFF. CDR3 nucleotide sequence: TGTGCCAGCACCGAAAATCGGGTGGCTGAAGCTTTCTTT. This chain connects TRBV12-3 or TRBV12-4 to TRBJ1-1; D gene uncertain. V was cut by 7 bases and J by 6 bases, with 15 bases left in between. CDR3 length: 13 amino acids.